This T cell receptor beta chain was obtained from a study of blood T cell repertoires in COVID-19. Study-level information: Material from acute and convalescent COVID-19 was sourced from the United States, Italy and Spain. T cells, B-cell-depleted T cells, or PBMCs provided the cDNA or gDNA that served as material.

TCRdb keeps only in-frame clones here, not all; method: immunoSEQ multiplex PCR. The data show about 180,000 clones, 82% seen once. With 10 bases removed from V and 5 bases from J, the gap between germline ends came to 15 bases. CDR3 length: 13 amino acids. Germline-derived CDR1 and CDR2 are MDHEN and SYDVKM. This clone has more than one count but fewer than ten. The sequenced material came from peripheral blood. The gene calls are TRBV28 and TRBJ1-5, with TRBD1 as a possible D gene (5 bases). This clonotype was sampled from a woman aged 80 or over with active or convalescent COVID-19. The CDR3 reads CATITGGHQPQHF. The CDR3 region has the DNA TGTGCCACCATAACAGGCGGCCATCAGCCCCAGCATTTT.